These 15 T cell receptor beta chains came from one sample sequenced in a study of T cells in Graves' hyperthyroidism and ophthalmopathy. Amplification yielded TCR beta CDR3 regions, with RNA transcripts as the source. The TCR CDR3 was amplified in a first-round RT-PCR using the HTBI primer set. TCRdb reanalysed the multiplex PCR reads using MiXCR and keeps one entry per CDR3 protein. The data show about 770,000 distinct CDR3 sequences, with under 20% seen just once and about a sixth held by the top ten. The sequencing input was blood. These receptor sequences come from a woman aged 50 to 65 with Graves' hyperthyroidism that later progressed to Graves' ophthalmopathy.

The rearrangement uses TRBV6-1 and TRBJ2-7; D call uncertain. V was clipped by 10 bases and J by 2 bases, with 9 bases between them. The CDR3 loop spans 11 amino acids. The germline V gene has CDR1 MNHNS and CDR2 SASEGT. The CDR3 protein is CATMVTYEQYF. The CDR3 DNA is TGTGCCACCATGGTCACCTACGAGCAGTACTTC.

The sample holds many counts of this clonotype. V gene TRBV3-1 combines with J gene TRBJ1-4, with no clear D. Germline V gene data show CDR1 as LGHDT and CDR2 as YNNKEL (reference sequence). The CDR3 covers 16 residues. Trimming pared 4 bases from V and 0 bases from J, leaving 12 bases between. DNA for the CDR3: TGTGCCAGCAGCCCCAACAGTGGTTCAACTAATGAAAAACTGTTTTTT. It codes for CASSPNSGSTNEKLFF.

The rearrangement uses TRBV30 and TRBJ2-3, with 10 nucleotides matching TRBD2. Per germline, CDR1 GTSNPN and CDR2 SVGIG (reference sequence). This CDR3 has 16 amino acids. V was pared by 1 base and J by 2 bases, with 6 bases of the junction left unmatched. CDR3 DNA sequence: TGTGCCTGGAGTGGGACTAGCGGACACCTCACAGATACGCAGTATTTT. Amino acids: CAWSGTSGHLTDTQYF.

This clonotype was seen at least ten times. V usage is TRBV12-3 or TRBV12-4 and J usage is TRBJ1-2; D gene unclear. With 5 bases removed from V and 6 bases from J, the gap between germline ends came to 16 bases. This CDR3 has 14 residues. The CDR3 DNA reads as TGTGCCAGCAGTCGAGTTGGGGTGGTTGATGGCTACACCTTC. Protein sequence: CASSRVGVVDGYTF.

In its sample, this clonotype was seen a few times. V is TRBV5-1 and J is TRBJ1-3, with a weak D call TRBD1 (6 bases). The CDR3 contains 17 residues. V was clipped by 3 bases and J by 0 bases, with 16 bases between them. Per the germline V gene, CDR1 is SGHRS and CDR2 is YFSETQ. The CDR3 DNA follows: TGCGCCAGCAGCTCATCCGGGGGGCCCCGCTCTGGAAACACCATATATTTT. Protein sequence: CASSSSGGPRSGNTIYF.

This clonotype was seen only a few times. This chain links TRBV3-1 with TRBJ1-2, with D tentatively TRBD1 (5 bases). The germline V and J ends were trimmed by 0 bases and 3 bases, with 11 bases remaining between them. CDR1 LGHDT and CDR2 YNNKEL come from the germline V gene (reference sequence). The CDR3 consists of 15 residues. Written as DNA, the CDR3 is TGTGCCAGCAGCCAAGAAAAAGGGGCGGACTATGGCTACACCTTC. This gives the protein CASSQEKGADYGYTF.

This clonotype was detected ten times or more. The V call is TRBV20-1, the J call TRBJ1-2, with TRBD1 matching 7 bases. Germline CDR1 DFQATT, CDR2 SNEGSKA (reference sequence). The V segment lost 4 bases and the J segment 5 bases; nucleotides outside the gene matches: 10. The length of the CDR3 is 14 residues. This CDR3 reads CSATEGGGLYGYTF. In DNA form, the CDR3 reads TGCAGTGCTACAGAGGGAGGGGGCTTATATGGCTACACCTTC.

This clonotype was detected many times. This sequence joins TRBV6-1 and TRBJ2-5; 7 nucleotides line up with TRBD2. CDR1 is MNHNS and CDR2 is SASEGT in the germline V gene. The length of the CDR3 is 16 residues. The V and J ends lost 4 bases and 3 bases, in that order; junction bases with no gene match: 11. DNA for the CDR3: TGTGCCAGCAGTGGAGATGGGGGGGGGATTAAAGAGACCCAGTACTTC. Protein: CASSGDGGGIKETQYF.

This clonotype has more than one count but fewer than ten. The chain joins TRBV5-1 to TRBJ2-3; tentative D call: TRBD1 (6 bases). Trimming pared 4 bases from V and 5 bases from J, leaving 8 bases between. Germline V gene data show CDR1 as SGHRS and CDR2 as YFSETQ. The CDR3 length is 12 residues. The CDR3 protein is CASSAGVDTQYF. CDR3 nucleotide sequence: TGCGCCAGCAGCGCAGGGGTAGATACGCAGTATTTT.

In its sample, this clonotype was seen many times. This sequence joins TRBV20-1 and TRBJ2-5; 11 bases align to TRBD2. This CDR3 has 13 amino acids. Germline V gene sequence: CDR1 DFQATT, CDR2 SNEGSKA (reference sequence). Germline trimming cut 5 bases from V and 5 bases from J; bases unmatched to any gene: 4. Here the CDR3 reads CSALAGGPETQYF. The CDR3 nucleotides read TGCAGTGCTTTAGCGGGGGGGCCGGAGACCCAGTACTTC.

This clonotype was picked up many times. The rearrangement joins TRBV11-2 to TRBJ1-1, with D unresolved. Germline CDR1 and CDR2: SGHAT and FQNNGV. The length of the CDR3 is 13 residues. The V end lost 4 bases, the J end lost 2 bases, and 8 bases lay between the germline ends. As DNA, the CDR3 is TGTGCCAGCAGCTATACAGATAACACTGAAGCTTTCTTT. Protein: CASSYTDNTEAFF.

The chain carries TRBV6-1 and TRBJ2-6; tentatively, D is TRBD1 (5 bases). From germline, CDR1 is MNHNS and CDR2 SASEGT. V lost 1 base and J lost 2, with 9 bases in between. The CDR3 has 16 residues. CDR3 coding DNA: TGTGCCAGCAGTGAAGTGGTAGGGGCTGGGGCCAACGTCCTGACTTTC. This sequence encodes CASSEVVGAGANVLTF.

The chain carries TRBV5-1 and TRBJ1-4, with D perhaps matching TRBD1 (6 bases). Germline V lookup: CDR1 SGHRS, CDR2 YFSETQ. Trimming removed 3 bases from V and 5 bases from J, with 14 bases in between. There are 15 residues in the CDR3. This CDR3 is CASSSNRDENEKLFF. CDR3 coding DNA: TGCGCCAGCAGCTCAAACAGGGATGAAAATGAAAAACTGTTTTTT.

The table lists this clonotype with a few counts. The rearrangement joins TRBV20-1 to TRBJ1-6, with 7 bases that match TRBD1. Germline V CDR1 and CDR2: DFQATT, SNEGSKA (reference sequence). V shed 6 bases and J 9 bases; nucleotides not matched to a gene: 11. The CDR3 spans 14 residues. In DNA form, the CDR3 reads TGCAGTGCAACTAGACAGGGTAATGGTTCACCCCTCCACTTT. Its protein is CSATRQGNGSPLHF.

This chain connects TRBV20-1 to TRBJ2-3; 8 positions match TRBD2. Germline V gene lookup returns CDR1 DFQATT and CDR2 SNEGSKA (reference sequence). Germline trimming cut 3 bases from V and 2 bases from J; bases unmatched to any gene: 4. The CDR3 length is 14 residues. The CDR3 DNA reads TGCAGTGCTAGCGGGGGGGGCCACACAGATACGCAGTATTTT. It translates to CSASGGGHTDTQYF.